The entry that follows covers one T cell receptor beta chain sequence. Its antigen is not identified. The record originates from a study of Ad26.COV2.S vaccination and SARS-CoV-2 variants. Regarding the study as a whole: Measures of TCR breadth and depth may have fallen short of total T cell responses. Vaccinees displayed broader spike-specific TCR repertoires than placebo recipients.

Generated by immunoSEQ multiplex PCR, the TCRdb table keeps only in-frame clones and is missing some. The data contain some 45,000 clones, approximately 83% of them singletons. There are 16 residues in the CDR3. Germline loops: CDR1 SQVTM, CDR2 ANQGSEA. With 8 bases removed from V and 2 bases from J, the gap between germline ends came to 25 bases. This chain uses TRBV29-1 with TRBJ2-7; TRBD1 might be the D (5 bases). The source was peripheral blood, collected after recovery from COVID-19. The receptor was derived from a human donor who had recovered from COVID-19. The CDR3 sequence: CSPRSPPTRAPYEQYV. CDR3 nucleotide sequence: TGCAGCCCGCGATCCCCACCTACCAGGGCGCCCTACGAGCAGTACGTC.